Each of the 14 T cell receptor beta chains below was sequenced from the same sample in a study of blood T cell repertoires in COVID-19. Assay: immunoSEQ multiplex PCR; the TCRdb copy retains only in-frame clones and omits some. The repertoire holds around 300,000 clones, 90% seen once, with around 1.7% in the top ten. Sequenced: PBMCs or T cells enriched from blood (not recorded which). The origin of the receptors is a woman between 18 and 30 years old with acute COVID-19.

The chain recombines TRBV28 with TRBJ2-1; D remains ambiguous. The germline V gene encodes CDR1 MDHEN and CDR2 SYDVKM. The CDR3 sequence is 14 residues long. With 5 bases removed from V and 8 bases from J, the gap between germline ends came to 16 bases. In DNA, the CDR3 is TGTGCCAGCAGTCGCCCTCTCCCAGTCGATGAGCAGTTCTTC. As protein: CASSRPLPVDEQFF.

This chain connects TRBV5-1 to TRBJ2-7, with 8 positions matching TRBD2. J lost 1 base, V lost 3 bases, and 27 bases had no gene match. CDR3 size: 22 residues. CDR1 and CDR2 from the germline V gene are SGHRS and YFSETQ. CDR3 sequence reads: CASSSWGQGPFRLARSSYEQYF. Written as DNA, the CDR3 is TGCGCCAGCAGCTCGTGGGGACAAGGACCTTTTAGACTAGCGAGATCGTCCTACGAGCAGTACTTC.

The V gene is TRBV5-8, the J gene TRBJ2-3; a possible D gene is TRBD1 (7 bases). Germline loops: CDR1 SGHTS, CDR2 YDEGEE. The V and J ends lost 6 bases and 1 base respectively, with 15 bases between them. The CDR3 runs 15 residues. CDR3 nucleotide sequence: TGTGCCAGCACCAGAGGGGGCGGGGGCACAGATACGCAGTATTTT. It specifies CASTRGGGGTDTQYF.

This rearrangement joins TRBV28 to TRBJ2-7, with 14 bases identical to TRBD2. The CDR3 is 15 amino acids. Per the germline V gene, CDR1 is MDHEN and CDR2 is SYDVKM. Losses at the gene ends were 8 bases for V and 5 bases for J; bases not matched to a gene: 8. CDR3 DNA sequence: TGTGCCAGCGGGCGGGGGACTAGCGGGAGCCACGAGCAGTACTTC. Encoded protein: CASGRGTSGSHEQYF.

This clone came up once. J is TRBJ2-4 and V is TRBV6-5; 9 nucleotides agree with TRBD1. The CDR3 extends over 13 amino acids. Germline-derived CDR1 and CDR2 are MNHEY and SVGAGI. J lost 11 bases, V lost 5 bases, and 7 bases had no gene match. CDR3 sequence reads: CASSPRTGALQYF. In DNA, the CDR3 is TGTGCCAGCAGTCCCCGGACAGGGGCCCTTCAGTACTTC.

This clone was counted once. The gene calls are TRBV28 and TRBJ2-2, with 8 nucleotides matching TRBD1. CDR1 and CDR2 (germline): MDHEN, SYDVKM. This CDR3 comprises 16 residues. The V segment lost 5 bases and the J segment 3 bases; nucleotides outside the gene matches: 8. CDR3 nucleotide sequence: TGTGCCAGCAGTCTATACGGACAGGGTCACACCGGGGAGCTGTTTTTT. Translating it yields CASSLYGQGHTGELFF.

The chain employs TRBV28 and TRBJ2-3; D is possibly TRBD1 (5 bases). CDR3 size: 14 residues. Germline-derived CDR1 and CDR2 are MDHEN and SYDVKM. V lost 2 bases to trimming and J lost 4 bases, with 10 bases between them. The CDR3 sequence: CASSLPDTSDTQYF. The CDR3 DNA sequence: TGTGCCAGCAGTTTACCGGACACTTCAGATACGCAGTATTTT.

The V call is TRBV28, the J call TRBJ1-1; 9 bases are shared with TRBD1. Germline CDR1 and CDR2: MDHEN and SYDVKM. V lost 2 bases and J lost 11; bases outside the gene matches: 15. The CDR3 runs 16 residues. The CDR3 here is CASSLPPGQGWYVAFF. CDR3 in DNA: TGTGCCAGCAGTTTACCCCCGGGACAGGGCTGGTACGTGGCTTTCTTT.

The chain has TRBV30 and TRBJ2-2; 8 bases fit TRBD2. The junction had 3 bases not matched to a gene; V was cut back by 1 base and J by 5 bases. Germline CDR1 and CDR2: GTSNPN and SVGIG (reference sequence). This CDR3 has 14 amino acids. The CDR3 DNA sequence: TGTGCCTGGAGTGGCGGGGGGAGTACCGGGGAGCTGTTTTTT. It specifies CAWSGGGSTGELFF.

The CDR3 reads CASSSTSYPYNEQFF. The DNA for the CDR3 is TGTGCCAGCAGTTCGACTAGCTACCCCTACAATGAGCAGTTCTTC. The chain is built from TRBV28 and TRBJ2-1; TRBD2 aligns across 7 bases. The germline V gene encodes CDR1 MDHEN and CDR2 SYDVKM. The CDR3 contains 15 residues. The J segment lost 2 bases and the V segment lost 4 bases, leaving 5 bases of the junction unmatched.

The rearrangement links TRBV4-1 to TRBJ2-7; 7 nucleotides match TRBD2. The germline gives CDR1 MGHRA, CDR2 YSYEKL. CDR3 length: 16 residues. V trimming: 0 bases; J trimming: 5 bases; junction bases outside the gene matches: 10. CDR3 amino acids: CASSQDRGGRGDEQYF. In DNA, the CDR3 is TGCGCCAGCAGCCAAGATAGGGGCGGGAGAGGCGACGAGCAGTACTTC.

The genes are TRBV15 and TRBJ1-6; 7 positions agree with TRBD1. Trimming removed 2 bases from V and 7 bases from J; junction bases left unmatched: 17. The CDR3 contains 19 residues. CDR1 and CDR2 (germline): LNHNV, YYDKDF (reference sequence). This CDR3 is CATSRSKEGAGYRNSPLHF. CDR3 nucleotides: TGTGCCACCAGCAGATCCAAGGAGGGGGCCGGGTATAGAAATTCACCCCTCCACTTT.

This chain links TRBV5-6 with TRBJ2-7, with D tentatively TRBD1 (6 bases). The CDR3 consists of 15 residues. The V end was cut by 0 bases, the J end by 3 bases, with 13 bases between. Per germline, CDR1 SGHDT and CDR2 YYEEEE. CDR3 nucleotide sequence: TGTGCCAGCAGCTTGGGGCAGGGGCCGGTCTACGAGCAGTACTTC. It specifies CASSLGQGPVYEQYF.

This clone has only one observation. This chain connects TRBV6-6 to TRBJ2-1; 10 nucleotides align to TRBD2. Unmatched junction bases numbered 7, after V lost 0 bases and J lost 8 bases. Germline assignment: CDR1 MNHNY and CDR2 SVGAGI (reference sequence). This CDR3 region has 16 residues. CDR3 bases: TGTGCCAGCAGTTACTCCCAGCGGGAGGGCCACTATGAGCAGTTCTTC. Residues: CASSYSQREGHYEQFF.